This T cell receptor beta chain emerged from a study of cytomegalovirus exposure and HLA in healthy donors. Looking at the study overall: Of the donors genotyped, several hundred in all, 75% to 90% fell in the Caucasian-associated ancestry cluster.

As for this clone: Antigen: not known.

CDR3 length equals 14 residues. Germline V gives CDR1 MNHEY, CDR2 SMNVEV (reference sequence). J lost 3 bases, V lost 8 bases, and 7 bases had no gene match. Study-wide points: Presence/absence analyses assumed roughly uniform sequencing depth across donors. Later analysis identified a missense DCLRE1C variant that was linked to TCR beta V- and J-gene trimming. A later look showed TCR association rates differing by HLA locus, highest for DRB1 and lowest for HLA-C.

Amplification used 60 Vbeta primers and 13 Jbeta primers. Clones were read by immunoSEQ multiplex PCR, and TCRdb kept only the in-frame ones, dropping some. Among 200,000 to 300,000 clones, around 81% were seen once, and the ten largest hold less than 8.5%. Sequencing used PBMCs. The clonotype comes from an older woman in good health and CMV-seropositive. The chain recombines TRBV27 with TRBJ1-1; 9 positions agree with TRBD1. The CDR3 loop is CASGMGQGHTEAFF. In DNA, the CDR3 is TGTGCCAGCGGCATGGGACAGGGACACACTGAAGCTTTCTTT.